This T cell receptor beta chain was sequenced during a study of cytomegalovirus exposure and HLA in healthy donors. The CDR3 covers 14 residues. Germline V gives CDR1 MNHEY, CDR2 SVGAGI. Trimming removed 2 bases from V and 4 bases from J, with 11 bases in between. The PCR was carried out with 60 Vbeta primers and 13 Jbeta primers. Repertoires were generated with immunoSEQ multiplex PCR, while TCRdb's copy carries only in-frame clones and drops some. The top ten hold 4% to 6% of the sample, which has over 150,000 clones, about 80% seen once. The rearrangement uses TRBV6-5 and TRBJ1-2; D gene uncertain. Sequenced input: PBMCs. The clonotype was recovered from a man younger than 30 in good health and CMV-seronegative. CDR3 coding DNA: TGTGCCAGCAGTTACAAATGGGCAGGCTATGGCTACACCTTC. The encoded protein is CASSYKWAGYGYTF.